Listed below are T cell receptor beta chains from one sample, sequenced in a study of T cell responses to AZD1222 COVID-19 vaccine. This table comes from immunoSEQ multiplex PCR, and its TCRdb copy is limited to in-frame clones, with some not included. The sample has 75,000 to 95,000 clones, more than 70% seen once. The material sequenced was peripheral blood, taken 28 days after the second AZD1222 dose. These TCRs come from an adult who received the AZD1222 COVID-19 vaccine. CDR3s include the opening cysteine and the closing phenylalanine or tryptophan. Fields, in order: V gene, clone size, J gene, D gene, CDR3 protein, CDR3 DNA. D genes are given only for firm matches. Expanded clones are given a class, and other clones once, few, many or no size at all.

TRBV5-1	.	TRBJ2-5	TRBD2	CASSLALAGDQETQYF	TGCGCCAGCAGCTTAGCTCTAGCGGGGGACCAAGAGACCCAGTACTTC
TRBV7-2	.	TRBJ2-7	TRBD1	CASSIGQGGYEQYF	TGTGCCAGCAGCATCGGACAGGGAGGCTACGAGCAGTACTTC
TRBV10-2	.	TRBJ1-2	TRBD1	CASSEERTGVYGYTF	TGCGCCAGCAGTGAAGAAAGGACAGGGGTCTATGGCTACACCTTC
TRBV5-1	.	TRBJ1-2	TRBD1	CASSLAPEQGASNYGYTF	TGCGCCAGCAGCTTGGCCCCGGAGCAGGGGGCTTCTAACTATGGCTACACCTTC
TRBV7-9	once	TRBJ1-2	TRBD1	CASSLAGTVPLGIYGYTF	TGTGCCAGCAGCTTAGCCGGGACAGTCCCACTGGGCATCTATGGCTACACCTTC
TRBV6-5	.	TRBJ1-2	.	CASSYSGVGYTF	TGTGCCAGCAGTTACTCTGGCGTTGGCTACACCTTC
TRBV7-3	.	TRBJ2-5	.	CASSLGGGQETQYF	TGTGCCAGCAGCTTAGGGGGCGGGCAAGAGACCCAGTACTTC
TRBV7-2	.	TRBJ2-7	.	CASSSQGYEQYF	TGTGCCAGCAGCTCCCAGGGTTACGAGCAGTACTTC
TRBV20-1	.	TRBJ2-7	.	CSARDPPEQYF	TGCAGTGCTAGAGACCCTCCCGAGCAGTACTTC
TRBV18	.	TRBJ1-1	.	CASSGNLNTEAFF	TGTGCCAGCTCGGGGAACCTGAACACTGAAGCTTTCTTT
TRBV7-9	few	TRBJ2-7	TRBD2	CASNGGARSYEQYF	TGTGCCAGCAACGGGGGGGCGCGCTCCTACGAGCAGTACTTC
TRBV2	.	TRBJ2-1	TRBD1	CASGPGGLEQFF	TGTGCCAGCGGGCCAGGGGGTCTTGAGCAGTTCTTC
TRBV27	.	TRBJ2-2	.	CASSLFFWGEYTGELFF	TGTGCCAGCAGTTTATTCTTTTGGGGGGAATACACCGGGGAGCTGTTTTTT
TRBV15	.	TRBJ1-4	.	CATSRATRAANEKLFF	TGTGCCACCAGCAGAGCAACCAGGGCCGCTAATGAAAAACTGTTTTTT
TRBV5-4	.	TRBJ1-5	.	CASSLGRGDQPQHF	TGTGCCAGCAGCTTGGGGAGGGGAGATCAGCCCCAGCATTTT
TRBV6-2/TRBV6-3	.	TRBJ2-7	.	CASSLRSSSYEQYF	TGTGCCAGCAGCCTGCGGTCGAGCTCCTACGAGCAGTACTTC
TRBV6-6	.	TRBJ2-7	.	CASSSWDKSYEQYF	TGTGCCAGCAGTTCCTGGGACAAGTCCTACGAGCAGTACTTC
TRBV4-2	.	TRBJ2-5	TRBD1	CASSHPGTGEETQYF	TGTGCCAGCAGTCATCCCGGGACAGGGGAAGAGACCCAGTACTTC
TRBV27	few	TRBJ1-3	TRBD1	CASRPGTGRNTIYF	TGTGCCAGCAGACCCGGGACAGGGAGAAACACCATATATTTT
TRBV6-5	.	TRBJ1-6	TRBD1	CASGTDNNSPLHF	TGTGCCAGCGGGACAGACAATAATTCACCCCTCCACTTT
TRBV28	.	TRBJ2-6	TRBD1	CASGQGPSHPSGANVLTF	TGTGCCAGCGGACAGGGGCCATCGCACCCATCTGGGGCCAACGTCCTGACTTTC
TRBV19	.	TRBJ2-3	TRBD1	CASSAGTGKTSTDTQYF	TGTGCCAGTAGTGCCGGGACAGGGAAAACTAGCACAGATACGCAGTATTTT
TRBV9	.	TRBJ1-3	.	CASSVATGRASGNTIYF	TGTGCCAGCAGCGTAGCTACGGGGCGCGCATCTGGAAACACCATATATTTT
TRBV13	.	TRBJ1-4	.	CASSLRWGQGEKLFF	TGTGCCAGCAGCCTCCGGTGGGGACAAGGAGAAAAACTGTTTTTT
TRBV7-9	.	TRBJ1-4	.	CASSLIQNEKLFF	TGTGCCAGCAGCTTAATACAGAATGAAAAACTGTTTTTT
TRBV12-3/TRBV12-4	.	TRBJ1-1	.	CASTRGDTEAFF	TGTGCCAGCACCCGCGGGGACACTGAAGCTTTCTTT